These 28 T cell receptor beta chains originate from one sample sequenced in a study of metastatic and nonmetastatic thyroid tumors. TCRdb re-clonotyped the PCR reads through MiXCR. The sample records about 24,000 clones, roughly a quarter being singletons. Prior to thyroid surgery, none of the patients had received any treatment. Sequenced sample: tumor tissue. These receptors were obtained from a male donor with papillary thyroid cancer or a benign thyroid nodule (not recorded which). Some clones in this sample may be carry-over from other donors' samples.

This clone showed up many times. CDR3 protein: CASSHRGAGEQYF. Written as DNA, the CDR3 is TGTGCCAGCAGCCATAGAGGGGCGGGCGAGCAGTACTTC. V gene TRBV28 combines with J gene TRBJ2-7; D is perhaps TRBD1 or TRBD2 (5 bases each). This CDR3 contains 13 residues. The V end lost 6 bases, the J end lost 6 bases, and 15 bases lay between the germline ends. CDR1 is MDHEN and CDR2 is SYDVKM in the germline V gene.

With regard to this clone: A read error is possible here, since a much larger clone lies one base away. The J gene is TRBJ2-7, the V gene TRBV5-6, with D unresolved. CDR1 SGHDT and CDR2 YYEEEE come from the germline V gene. This CDR3 region has 12 residues. Trimming left V 6 bases short and J 0 bases short, with 7 bases between. In DNA, the CDR3 is TGTGCCAGCATTTCTAGCTCCTACGAGCAGTACTTC. This encodes CASISSSYEQYF.

This clone was counted many times. This rearrangement joins TRBV3-1 to TRBJ1-5; D not resolved. Looked up from germline, CDR1 is LGHDT and CDR2 is YNNKEL (reference sequence). The CDR3 contains 13 residues. V shed 0 bases and J shed 7 bases, with 7 bases lying between them. The CDR3 nucleotides read TGTGCCAGCAGCCAAGATGGTCGGCAGCCCCAGCATTTT. Its protein is CASSQDGRQPQHF.

As to this clone: Since a much larger clone is just one base distant, this may be a read error. V gene TRBV13 combines with J gene TRBJ2-6; 12 positions agree with TRBD2. Germline values: CDR1 PRHDT, CDR2 FYEKMQ (reference sequence). This CDR3 contains 20 residues. CDR3 DNA: TGTGCCAGCAGCTCTCCCACCCAGACTAGCGGGAGCTCTGTGGCCAACGTCCTGACTTTC. Translated: CASSSPTQTSGSSVANVLTF.

The chain joins TRBV10-3 to TRBJ2-1; D is tentatively TRBD1 or TRBD2 (6 bases each). CDR1 and CDR2 (germline): ENHRY, SYGVKD. Deletions cut 6 bases from V and 1 base from J, with 19 bases between. The CDR3 consists of 17 residues. CDR3 sequence reads: CAIRGGRPGQSYNEQFF. The CDR3 nucleotides read TGTGCCATCAGGGGGGGACGCCCGGGACAATCCTACAATGAGCAGTTCTTC.

The sample holds a few counts of this clone. This chain joins TRBV6-1 and TRBJ2-7; 9 bases are shared with TRBD1. CDR3 size: 15 residues. Losses at the gene ends were 5 bases for V and 3 bases for J; bases not matched to a gene: 8. Germline V gene data show CDR1 as MNHNS and CDR2 as SASEGT. The CDR3 DNA follows: TGTGCCAGCAGTCCTAACTGGGACAGGGACTACGAGCAGTACTTC. As protein: CASSPNWDRDYEQYF.

This clone has a single count. The junction shows a germline mismatch at one end, possibly a read error. The genes are TRBV7-2 and TRBJ2-1; D not certain. Germline V lookup: CDR1 SGHTA, CDR2 FQGNSA. The CDR3 has 14 residues. In DNA form, the CDR3 reads TGTGCCAGCAGCTTAAGCGTGAGATACAATGATCAGTTCTTC. It specifies CASSLSVRYNDQFF. Using reference TRBV7-2 and TRBJ2-1 for the parts outside the CDR3, the full variable domain is GAGVSQSPSNKVTEKGKDVELRCDPISGHTALYWYRQSLGQGLEFLIYFQGNSAPDKSGLPSDRFSAERTGGSVSTLTIQRTQQEDSAVYLCASSLSVRYNDQFFGPGTRLTVL.

A word on this clone: Just one base apart from a much larger clone, this may be a read error. The V gene is TRBV20-1, the J gene TRBJ2-5; 8 positions agree with TRBD1. The germline CDR1 and CDR2 sequences are DFQATT and SNEGSKA (reference sequence). The CDR3 extends over 13 amino acids. The CDR3 DNA reads TGCAGTACTGGAGACAGGGGCCCAGAGACCAAGTACTTC. Translating gives CSTGDRGPETKYF.

The sample holds a few counts of this clone. Possible read error: a much larger clone is one base away. The V and J genes are TRBV6-6 and TRBJ2-7; weak D call: TRBD1 (5 bases). CDR3 length: 13 amino acids. Germline loops: CDR1 MNHNY, CDR2 SVGAGI (reference sequence). CDR3 nucleotide sequence: TGTGCCAGCATTTACAAGGGGTCCTACGAGCAGTACTTC. Translated: CASIYKGSYEQYF.

The chain uses TRBV11-2 and TRBJ2-1, with D perhaps TRBD2 (5 bases). Looked up from germline, CDR1 is SGHAT and CDR2 is FQNNGV. Trimming cost V 5 bases and J 4 bases, with 18 bases left between them. This CDR3 is 16 amino acids long. CDR3 DNA sequence: TGTGCCAGCAGCGGCCCCGACCGGACTGGATACAATGAGCAGTTCTTC. Amino acids: CASSGPDRTGYNEQFF.

About this clone itself: An end of the junction differs from the germline gene, which may be a read error. The V call is TRBV6-2 or TRBV6-3, the J call TRBJ2-7, with 7 bases matching TRBD2. Germline V gene sequence: CDR1 MNHEY, CDR2 SVGEGT. The CDR3 has 13 amino acids. CDR3 bases: TGTGCCAGCAGCGCGGGAGCTGTCTTCGAACAGAACTTC. Translated: CASSAGAVFEQNF.

This clone was seen repeatedly, ten times or more. The chain carries TRBV5-5 and TRBJ2-7; D unresolved. Germline V gene lookup returns CDR1 SGHKS and CDR2 YYEKEE (reference sequence). V was trimmed by 4 bases and J by 3 bases, leaving 11 bases between them. This CDR3 has 13 amino acids. The DNA of the CDR3 is TGTGCCAGCAGCCTAAGGGTGAGCTACGAGCAGTACTTC. Translated: CASSLRVSYEQYF. Full variable domain (missing parts from reference TRBV5-5 and TRBJ2-7): DAGVTQSPTHLIKTRGQQVTLRCSPISGHKSVSWYQQVLGQGPQFIFQYYEKEERGRGNFPDRFSARQFPNYSSELNVNALLLGDSALYLCASSLRVSYEQYFGPGTRLTVT.

This clone has a count of ten or more. The chain has TRBV10-3 and TRBJ2-7; D unclear. CDR1 and CDR2 (germline): ENHRY, SYGVKD. V was clipped by 3 bases and J by 6 bases, with 18 bases between them. The CDR3 is 15 amino acids. CDR3 residues: CAISDGWANLGEQYF. The DNA of the CDR3 is TGTGCCATCAGTGATGGGTGGGCCAACCTGGGCGAGCAGTACTTC.

Turning to this clone: With a much larger clone just one base away, this may be a read error. V is TRBV5-4 and J is TRBJ1-2; D remains ambiguous. The germline V gene has CDR1 SGHNT and CDR2 YYREEE (reference sequence). The CDR3 extends over 14 amino acids. Trimming removed 4 bases from V and 5 bases from J, with 15 bases in between. The CDR3 sequence is CASSPLGLRYGYTF. The CDR3 DNA is TGTGCCAGCAGCCCGCTGGGCCTCCGGTATGGCTACACCTTC.

The genes are TRBV19 and TRBJ1-3, with 8 positions matching TRBD1. The CDR3 loop spans 16 amino acids. Germline-derived CDR1 and CDR2 are LNHDA and SQIVND (reference sequence). Trimming cost V 3 bases and J 3 bases; bases outside gene matches: 7. Here the CDR3 DNA reads TGTGCCAGTAGTATGACCAGGGGGCGCGGTGGAAACACCATATATTTT. It yields the protein CASSMTRGRGGNTIYF.

This clone was seen ten or more times. Given a much more abundant clone one base away, this may be a read error. The sample carries other DNA sequences with the same CDR3. The chain carries TRBV30 and TRBJ1-2; perhaps TRBD1 as D (6 bases). V lost 1 base and J lost 7, with 16 bases in between. This CDR3 has 14 residues. Germline CDR1 and CDR2: GTSNPN and SVGIG (reference sequence). DNA for the CDR3: TGTGCCTGGAGTGGGTTACAGGGTAGGGGTGGCTACACCTTC. It specifies CAWSGLQGRGGYTF.

This clone was observed a handful of times. The chain joins TRBV28 to TRBJ1-6; a weak D match, TRBD1 (5 bases). The CDR3 consists of 15 residues. Trimming took off 4 bases at V and 7 bases at J, with 14 bases between the two ends. Germline V gene sequence: CDR1 MDHEN, CDR2 SYDVKM. The CDR3 sequence is CASSWTWCQNSPLHF. As DNA, the CDR3 is TGTGCCAGCAGTTGGACATGGTGTCAGAATTCACCCCTCCACTTT. The full variable domain, in which reference TRBV28 and TRBJ1-6 provide the parts outside the CDR3, is DVKVTQSSRYLVKRTGEKVFLECVQDMDHENMFWYRQDPGLGLRLIYFSYDVKMKEKGDIPEGYSVSREKKERFSLILESASTNQTSMYLCASSWTWCQNSPLHFGNGTRLTVT.

The chain has TRBV7-2 and TRBJ1-6, with 9 bases matching TRBD1. This CDR3 region has 20 residues. The V gene's germline CDR1 is SGHTA and CDR2 FQGNSA. V shed 2 bases, J shed 7 bases, and the junction held 18 bases outside the gene matches. CDR3 in amino acids: CASSLSIAGGQGKLNSPLHF. CDR3 DNA: TGTGCCAGCAGCTTATCGATTGCTGGGGGACAGGGAAAATTAAATTCACCCCTCCACTTT.

This clone was picked up a small number of times. The rearrangement uses TRBV6-2 or TRBV6-3 and TRBJ1-1; D unclear. The V and J ends lost 11 bases and 5 bases respectively, with 18 bases between them. The CDR3 contains 13 residues. CDR1 and CDR2 (germline): MNHEY, SVGEGT. The CDR3 protein is CAVGKGPWTEAFF. For the CDR3, the DNA is TGTGCCGTCGGTAAGGGTCCCTGGACTGAAGCTTTCTTT.

In this sample, this clone turned up many times. This sample also contains other DNA sequences that code for the same CDR3. The V call is TRBV6-1, the J call TRBJ1-2; D is undetermined. The V gene's germline CDR1 is MNHNS and CDR2 SASEGT. This CDR3 contains 14 residues. Between the trimmed V and J ends, which lost 7 bases and 4 bases, there was a span of 16 bases. This CDR3 reads CASTPASGSYGYTF. The CDR3 bases are TGTGCCAGCACCCCGGCCTCCGGTTCCTATGGCTACACCTTC.

Within the sample, this clone is medium-sized. The V gene is TRBV6-1, the J gene TRBJ2-7, with a weak D call TRBD2 (6 bases). This CDR3 is 13 amino acids long. Trimming removed 6 bases from V and 13 bases from J, with 22 bases in between. CDR1 and CDR2 from the germline V gene are MNHNS and SASEGT. The CDR3 DNA reads as TGTGCCAGCAGCTTCAGCGTAACGACGGAGGGATACTTC. This sequence encodes CASSFSVTTEGYF.

This clone appeared many times. The chain carries TRBV27 and TRBJ2-2, with D perhaps assigned TRBD1 or TRBD2 (5 bases each). This CDR3 is 13 amino acids long. Germline CDR1 and CDR2: MNHEY and SMNVEV (reference sequence). The V end was cut by 3 bases, the J end by 6 bases, with 8 bases between. The CDR3 reads CASSFRGSGELFF. The DNA for the CDR3 is TGTGCCAGCAGTTTTCGGGGCTCCGGGGAGCTGTTTTTT.

Many counts were recorded for this clone. The chain carries TRBV6-1 and TRBJ2-2; 14 bases line up with TRBD2. The germline gives CDR1 MNHNS, CDR2 SASEGT. V shed 5 bases, J shed 6 bases, and the junction held 5 bases outside the gene matches. The CDR3 extends over 16 amino acids. CDR3 nucleotides: TGTGCCAGCAGTCCGGGACTAGCGGGAGTCGCCGGGGAGCTGTTTTTT. Translation: CASSPGLAGVAGELFF.

This clone was found many times. This chain joins TRBV11-2 and TRBJ2-1; D is perhaps TRBD1 or TRBD2 (5 bases each). CDR1 and CDR2 from the germline V gene are SGHAT and FQNNGV. Deletions cut 7 bases from V and 3 bases from J, with 19 bases between. The CDR3 extends over 16 amino acids. CDR3 loop: CASIDRGGNRYNEQFF. The DNA of the CDR3 is TGTGCCAGCATCGATCGGGGCGGCAACCGCTACAATGAGCAGTTCTTC.

The chain combines TRBV6-2 or TRBV6-3 with TRBJ2-1; 8 nucleotides agree with TRBD1. Germline values: CDR1 MNHEY, CDR2 SVGEGT. This CDR3 contains 17 residues. V lost 6 bases and J lost 3; bases outside the gene matches: 13. CDR3 nucleotide sequence: TGTGCCAGCAGGCGATCTCAGGACAGGGCCTACTACAATGAGCAGTTCTTC. This sequence encodes CASRRSQDRAYYNEQFF.

In this sample, this clone turned up many times. J is TRBJ2-3 and V is TRBV5-1, with 10 bases matching TRBD2. V dropped 4 bases and J dropped 6; count of bases not matched to a gene: 17. Germline V gene sequence: CDR1 SGHRS, CDR2 YFSETQ. CDR3 length equals 18 residues. CDR3 coding DNA: TGCGCCAGCAGCCTAGAAAAATTAGCGGGAGGACGTGGGGATACGCAGTATTTT. Protein product: CASSLEKLAGGRGDTQYF.

In its sample, this clone was seen many times. V and J are TRBV6-1 and TRBJ2-6; D is possibly TRBD2 (6 bases). V was cut by 7 bases and J by 0 bases, with 16 bases left in between. The germline V gene has CDR1 MNHNS and CDR2 SASEGT. The CDR3 runs 17 residues. Here the CDR3 reads CASTLRRVSSGANVLTF. The DNA of the CDR3 is TGTGCCAGCACCTTACGGAGGGTGAGCTCTGGGGCCAACGTCCTGACTTTC.

In the case of this clone: A clone one base away is much larger, so this may be a read error. The chain uses TRBV29-1 and TRBJ2-3; D gene uncertain. This CDR3 has 14 amino acids. Trimming took 7 bases from V and 2 from J, leaving 16 bases between them. In germline, CDR1 is SQVTM, CDR2 ANQGSEA. CDR3 residues: CSDVRLVNTDTQYF. The CDR3 DNA follows: TGCAGCGATGTGCGTTTAGTGAACACAGATACGCAGTATTTT.